This T cell receptor (beta chain) derives from a study of T-cell reconstitution after alpha-beta-depleted transplantation in children. Study-wide points: Several hundred expanded graft clones reportedly supplied alpha-beta T cells about two months after transplant. Fresh T-cell production supplied most of the T-cell counts and diversity seen one year after transplant. Surviving recipient T cells and thymic progenitors produced the high day-60 TCRbeta diversity seen in some patients.

Comments on this clonotype: What it binds is not known.

Unique molecular identifiers were built into the TCRbeta library. TCRdb re-called the PCR reads with MiXCR, one entry per CDR3 protein. The sample lists 300,000 to 400,000 distinct CDR3 sequences; roughly 25% were seen once. This sample comprised PBMCs, mostly from graft donor cells, obtained 180 days after TCRalphabeta/CD19-depleted stem cell transplant. This sequence originates from a male patient younger than 18 who had a stem cell transplant for acute lymphoblastic leukemia, so the T cells may come from the graft donor.

The CDR3 region is CASTGQRNSPLHF. The DNA for the CDR3 is TGTGCCAGCACGGGACAGAGGAATTCACCCCTCCACTTT. The gene calls are TRBV28 and TRBJ1-6, with 7 bases lining up with TRBD1. Germline assignment: CDR1 MDHEN and CDR2 SYDVKM. The CDR3 totals 13 residues. The junction had 4 bases not matched to a gene; V was cut back by 7 bases and J by 7 bases.